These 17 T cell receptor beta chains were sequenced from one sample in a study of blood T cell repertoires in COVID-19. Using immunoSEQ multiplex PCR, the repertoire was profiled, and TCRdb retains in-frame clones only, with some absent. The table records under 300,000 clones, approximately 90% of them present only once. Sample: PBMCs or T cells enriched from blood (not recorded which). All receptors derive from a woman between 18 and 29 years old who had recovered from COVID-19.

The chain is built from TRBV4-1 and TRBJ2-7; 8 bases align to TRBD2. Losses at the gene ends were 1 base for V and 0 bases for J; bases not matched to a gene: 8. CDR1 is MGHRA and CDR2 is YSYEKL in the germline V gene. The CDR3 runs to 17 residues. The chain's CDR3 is CASSQVGAGGFSYEQYF. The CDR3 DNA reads TGCGCCAGCAGCCAAGTAGGCGCGGGGGGCTTCTCCTACGAGCAGTACTTC.

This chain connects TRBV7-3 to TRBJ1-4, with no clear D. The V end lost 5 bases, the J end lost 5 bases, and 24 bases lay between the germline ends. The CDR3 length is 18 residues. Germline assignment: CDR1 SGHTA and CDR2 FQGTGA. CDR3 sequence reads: CASSPSDFGSDLNEKLFF. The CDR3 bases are TGTGCCAGCAGCCCCAGCGACTTTGGTAGCGACTTAAATGAAAAACTGTTTTTT.

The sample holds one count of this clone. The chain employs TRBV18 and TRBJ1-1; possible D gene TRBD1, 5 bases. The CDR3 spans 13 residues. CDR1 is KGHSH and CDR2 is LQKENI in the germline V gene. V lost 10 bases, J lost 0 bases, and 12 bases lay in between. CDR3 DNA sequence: TGTGCCAATAGGGGCAGCATGAACACTGAAGCTTTCTTT. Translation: CANRGSMNTEAFF.

The CDR3 DNA sequence: TGTGCCAGCAGATGGACAGGGGATCCCGGGGAGCTGTTTTTT. Encoded protein: CASRWTGDPGELFF. This chain links TRBV6-5 with TRBJ2-2; 9 bases match TRBD1. CDR3 length: 14 residues. Germline V CDR1 and CDR2: MNHEY, SVGAGI. With 6 bases clipped from V and 6 bases from J, the junction kept 5 bases outside the gene matches.

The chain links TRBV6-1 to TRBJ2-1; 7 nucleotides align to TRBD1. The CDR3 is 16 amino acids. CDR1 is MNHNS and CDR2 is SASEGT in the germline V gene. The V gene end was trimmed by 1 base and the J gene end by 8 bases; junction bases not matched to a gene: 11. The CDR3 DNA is TGTGCCAGCAGTGAAGAGGGGCAGGGGGAATTCGATGAGCAGTTCTTC. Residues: CASSEEGQGEFDEQFF.

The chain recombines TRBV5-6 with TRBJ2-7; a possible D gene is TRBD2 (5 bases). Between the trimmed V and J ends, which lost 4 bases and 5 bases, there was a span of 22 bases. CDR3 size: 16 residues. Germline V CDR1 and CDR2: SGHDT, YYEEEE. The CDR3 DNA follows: TGTGCCAGCAGCGCCCCGGGGTTACGGGATACACACGAGCAGTACTTC. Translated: CASSAPGLRDTHEQYF.

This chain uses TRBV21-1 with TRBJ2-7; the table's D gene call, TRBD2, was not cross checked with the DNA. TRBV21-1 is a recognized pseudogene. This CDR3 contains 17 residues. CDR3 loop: CASSKIGLAGGSYEQYF. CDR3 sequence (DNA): TGTGCCAGCAGCAAAATCGGACTAGCGGGGGGTTCCTACGAGCAGTACTTC.

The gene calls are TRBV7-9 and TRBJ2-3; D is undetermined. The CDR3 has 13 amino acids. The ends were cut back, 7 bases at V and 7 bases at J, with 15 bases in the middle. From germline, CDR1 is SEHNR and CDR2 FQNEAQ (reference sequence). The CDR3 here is CASTPSGGHTQYF. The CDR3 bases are TGTGCCAGCACCCCATCCGGCGGCCATACGCAGTATTTT.

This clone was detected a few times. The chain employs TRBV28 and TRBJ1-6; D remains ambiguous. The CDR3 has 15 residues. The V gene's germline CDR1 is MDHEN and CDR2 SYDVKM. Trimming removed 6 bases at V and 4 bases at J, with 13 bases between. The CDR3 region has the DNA TGTGCCAGCAGCTTGATCGGGTTTTATAATTCACCCCTCCACTTT. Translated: CASSLIGFYNSPLHF.

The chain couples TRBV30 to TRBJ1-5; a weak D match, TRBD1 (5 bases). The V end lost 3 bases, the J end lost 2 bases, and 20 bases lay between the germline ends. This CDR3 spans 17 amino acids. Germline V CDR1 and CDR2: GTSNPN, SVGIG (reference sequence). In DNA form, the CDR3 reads TGTGCCTGGAGCGACTTGGGGGGAGCCCTCGGCAATCAGCCCCAGCATTTT. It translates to CAWSDLGGALGNQPQHF. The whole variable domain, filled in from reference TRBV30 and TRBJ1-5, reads SQTIHQWPATLVQPVGSPLSLECTVEGTSNPNLYWYRQAAGRGLQLLFYSVGIGQISSEVPQNLSASRPQDRQFILSSKKLLLSDSGFYLCAWSDLGGALGNQPQHFGDGTRLSIL.

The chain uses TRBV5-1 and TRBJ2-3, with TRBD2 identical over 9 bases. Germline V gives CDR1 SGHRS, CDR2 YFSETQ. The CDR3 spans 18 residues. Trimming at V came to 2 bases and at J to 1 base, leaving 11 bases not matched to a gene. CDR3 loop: CASSFMAGGPLGTDTQYF. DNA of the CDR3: TGCGCCAGCAGCTTCATGGCGGGGGGGCCGTTGGGCACAGATACGCAGTATTTT.

The CDR3 spells CASSVKTGGGNQPQHF. CDR3 bases: TGTGCCAGCAGTGTAAAGACAGGGGGAGGCAATCAGCCCCAGCATTTT. The chain combines TRBV6-1 with TRBJ1-5; 9 nucleotides agree with TRBD1. With V trimmed by 4 bases and J by 2 bases, 6 bases remained unmatched. CDR1 MNHNS and CDR2 SASEGT come from the germline V gene. The CDR3 extends over 16 amino acids.

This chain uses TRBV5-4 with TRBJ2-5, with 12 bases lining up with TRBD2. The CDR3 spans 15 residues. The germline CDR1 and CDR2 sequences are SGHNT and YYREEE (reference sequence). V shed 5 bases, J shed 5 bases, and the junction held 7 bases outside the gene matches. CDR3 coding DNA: TGTGCCAGCAGGCAACTAGCGGGGGGCGAGGAGACCCAGTACTTC. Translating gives CASRQLAGGEETQYF. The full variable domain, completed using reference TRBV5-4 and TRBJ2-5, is ETGVTQSPTHLIKTRGQQVTLRCSSQSGHNTVSWYQQALGQGPQFIFQYYREEENGRGNFPPRFSGLQFPNYSSELNVNALELDDSALYLCASRQLAGGEETQYFGPGTRLLVL.

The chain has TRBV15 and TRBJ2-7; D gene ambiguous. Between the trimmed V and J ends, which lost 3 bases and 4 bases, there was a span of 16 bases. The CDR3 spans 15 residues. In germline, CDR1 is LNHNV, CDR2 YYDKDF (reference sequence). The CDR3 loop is CATSRGPPADYEQYF. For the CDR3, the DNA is TGTGCCACCAGCAGGGGCCCCCCCGCCGATTACGAGCAGTACTTC.

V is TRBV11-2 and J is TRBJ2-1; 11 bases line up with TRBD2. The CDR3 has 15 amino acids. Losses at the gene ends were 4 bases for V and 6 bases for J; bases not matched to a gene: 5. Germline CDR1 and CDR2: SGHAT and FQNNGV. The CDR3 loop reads CASSWTSGYANEQFF. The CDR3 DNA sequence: TGTGCCAGCAGCTGGACTAGCGGGTACGCCAATGAGCAGTTCTTC.

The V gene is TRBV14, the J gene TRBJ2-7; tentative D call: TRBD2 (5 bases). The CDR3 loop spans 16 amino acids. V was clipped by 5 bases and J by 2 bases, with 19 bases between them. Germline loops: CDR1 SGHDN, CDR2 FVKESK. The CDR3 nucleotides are TGTGCCAGCAGCGTAAGCGGACCTATGATACCCTACGAGCAGTACTTC. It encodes CASSVSGPMIPYEQYF.

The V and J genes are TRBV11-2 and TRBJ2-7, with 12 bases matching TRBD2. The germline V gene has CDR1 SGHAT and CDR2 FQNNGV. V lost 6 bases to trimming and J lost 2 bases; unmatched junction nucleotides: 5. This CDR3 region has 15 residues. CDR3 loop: CASRDTSGRTYEQYF. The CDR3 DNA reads TGTGCCAGCAGGGATACTAGCGGGAGGACCTACGAGCAGTACTTC.